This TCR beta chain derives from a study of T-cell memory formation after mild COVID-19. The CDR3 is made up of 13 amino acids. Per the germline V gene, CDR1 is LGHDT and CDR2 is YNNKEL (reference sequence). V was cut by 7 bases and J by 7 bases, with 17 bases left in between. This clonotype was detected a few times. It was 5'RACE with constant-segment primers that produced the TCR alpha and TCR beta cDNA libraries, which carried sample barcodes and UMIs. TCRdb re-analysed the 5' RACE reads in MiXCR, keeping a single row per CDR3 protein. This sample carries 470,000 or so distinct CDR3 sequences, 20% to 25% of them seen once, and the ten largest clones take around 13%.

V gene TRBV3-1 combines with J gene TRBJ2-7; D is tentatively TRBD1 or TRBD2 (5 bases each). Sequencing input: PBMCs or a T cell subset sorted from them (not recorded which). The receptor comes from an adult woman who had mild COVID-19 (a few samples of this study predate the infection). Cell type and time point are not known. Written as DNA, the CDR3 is TGTGCCAGCATAGGGGCAGGAACGGGGGAGCAGTACTTC. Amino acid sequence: CASIGAGTGEQYF.